A selection of T cell receptor beta chains follows, all from one sample in a study of chemoradiotherapy in HPV16-positive cancers. Libraries were prepared by immunoSEQ multiplex PCR; TCRdb keeps only in-frame clonotypes and omits some of them. The profile covers roughly 32,000 clones, with nearly 90% appearing a single time and around 3% taken by the ten largest. This material consisted of blood, taken from a patient who underwent chemoradiotherapy. These TCRs come from a human donor with HPV-associated anogenital cancer. CDR3s leave out the opening cysteine and the closing phenylalanine or tryptophan.

CDR3aa | j_gene | v_gene
ASSQEENRAYEQY | TRBJ2-7 | TRBV4-3
ASSSRLSGGISSYNEQF | TRBJ2-1 | TRBV11-3
ASGYGTSGRTDTQY | TRBJ2-3 | TRBV5-4
ASKQGGNTGELF | TRBJ2-2 | TRBV11-3
ASSLGGQGAYEQY | TRBJ2-7 | TRBV7-2
ASSFLEVTDTQY | TRBJ2-3 | TRBV5-8
ASSLPHTEAF | TRBJ1-1 | TRBV7-9
ASSQEITGTGPNYGYT | TRBJ1-2 | TRBV4-1
ASRGPGTGDSPLH | TRBJ1-6 | TRBV6-5
ATSRDKTGGETQY | TRBJ2-5 | TRBV15
ASSSWTGGTDEQF | TRBJ2-1 | TRBV9
AITPLRGETQY | TRBJ2-5 | TRBV6-1
ASSQGAGPGPYEQY | TRBJ2-7 | TRBV4-1
ASSILQGNTEAF | TRBJ1-1 | TRBV19
ASSQEGDTQY | TRBJ2-3 | TRBV4-3
ASSTTGQAF | TRBJ1-1 | TRBV19
ASSQPPGQNTGELF | TRBJ2-2 | TRBV7-9
ASSQDTSGANVLT | TRBJ2-6 | TRBV4-3
ASILQPNSPLH | TRBJ1-6 | TRBV6-1
ASSETQLNTEAF | TRBJ1-1 | TRBV25-1
ASSQDGNRQY | TRBJ2-7 | TRBV4-2
ASRSARSSYNEQF | TRBJ2-1 | TRBV14
ASSARQGQNYEQY | TRBJ2-7 | TRBV19
ASSLGTLGNGYT | TRBJ1-2 | TRBV5-6
ASSQLSGTSGENTQY | TRBJ2-3 | TRBV4-3
ASTLYNTGELF | TRBJ2-2 | TRBV7-2
ASSQREGPDTQY | TRBJ2-3 | TRBV18
ASSQDQRRGWTGELF | TRBJ2-2 | TRBV4-3
ASSWTRGGGETQY | TRBJ2-5 | TRBV27
ASSLVGLRSSRKEWDYGYT | TRBJ1-2 | TRBV5-1
AWSGFGAYEQY | TRBJ2-7 | TRBV30